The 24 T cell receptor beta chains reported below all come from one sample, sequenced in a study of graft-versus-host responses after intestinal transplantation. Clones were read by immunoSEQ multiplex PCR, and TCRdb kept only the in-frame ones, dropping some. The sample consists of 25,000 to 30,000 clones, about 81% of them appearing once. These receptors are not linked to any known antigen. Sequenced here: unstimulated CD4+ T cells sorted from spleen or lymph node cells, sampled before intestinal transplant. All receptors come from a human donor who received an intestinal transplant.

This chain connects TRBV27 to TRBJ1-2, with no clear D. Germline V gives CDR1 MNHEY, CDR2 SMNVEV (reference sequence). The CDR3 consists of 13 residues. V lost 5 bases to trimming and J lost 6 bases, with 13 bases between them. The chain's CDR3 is CASSPTSYNGYTF. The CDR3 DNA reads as TGTGCCAGCAGTCCTACAAGTTACAATGGCTACACCTTC.

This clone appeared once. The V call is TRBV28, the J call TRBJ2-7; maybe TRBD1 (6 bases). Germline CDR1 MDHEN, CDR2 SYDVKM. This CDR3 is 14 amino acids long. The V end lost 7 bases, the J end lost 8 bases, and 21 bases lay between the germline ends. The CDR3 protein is CASTLGGTGRKQYF. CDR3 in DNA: TGTGCCAGCACCTTGGGCGGAACAGGGCGAAAGCAGTACTTC.

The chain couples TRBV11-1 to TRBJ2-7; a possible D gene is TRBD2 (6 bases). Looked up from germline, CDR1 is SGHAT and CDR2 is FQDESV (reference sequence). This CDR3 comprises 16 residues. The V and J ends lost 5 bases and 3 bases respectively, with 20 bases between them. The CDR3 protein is CASSPAPGLTYYEQYF. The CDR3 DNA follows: TGTGCCAGCAGCCCAGCTCCGGGACTGACTTACTACGAGCAGTACTTC.

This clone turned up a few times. In nucleotides, the CDR3 is TGTGCCAGCAGCTTGAGACGGAGGCACAATTCACCCCTCCACTTT. Protein: CASSLRRRHNSPLHF. The chain carries TRBV5-6 and TRBJ1-6; D is undetermined. Trimming cost V 1 base and J 7 bases, with 12 bases left between them. CDR3 length equals 15 residues. CDR1 is SGHDT, CDR2 YYEEEE, per germline.

This CDR3 is CASSQEGSSYNSPLHF. The CDR3 DNA reads TGTGCCAGCAGCCAAGAAGGGAGCTCCTATAATTCACCCCTCCACTTT. The chain is built from TRBV4-2 and TRBJ1-6; D ambiguous. Germline-derived CDR1 and CDR2 are LGHNA and YNFKEQ. V was trimmed by 0 bases and J by 0 bases, leaving 6 bases between them. This CDR3 region has 16 residues.

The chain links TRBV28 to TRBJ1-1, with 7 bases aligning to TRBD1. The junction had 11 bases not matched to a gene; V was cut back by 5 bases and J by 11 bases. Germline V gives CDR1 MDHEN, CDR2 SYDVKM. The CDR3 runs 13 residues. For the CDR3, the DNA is TGTGCCAGCAGTGATACAGGGGTAGGGCTCGCTTTCTTT. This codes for CASSDTGVGLAFF.

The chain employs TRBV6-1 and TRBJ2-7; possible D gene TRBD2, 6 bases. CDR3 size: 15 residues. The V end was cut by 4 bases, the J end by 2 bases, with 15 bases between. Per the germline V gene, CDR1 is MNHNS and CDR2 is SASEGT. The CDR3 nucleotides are TGTGCCAGCAGTGCCTCGATCGGGGGAACCTACGAGCAGTACTTC. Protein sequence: CASSASIGGTYEQYF.

The CDR3 protein is CASSVRTSGSSTDTQYF. CDR3 in DNA: TGTGCCAGTAGTGTCCGGACTAGCGGAAGTAGCACAGATACGCAGTATTTT. The chain carries TRBV19 and TRBJ2-3, with TRBD2 identical over 10 bases. Per the germline V gene, CDR1 is LNHDA and CDR2 is SQIVND (reference sequence). This CDR3 contains 17 residues. Unmatched junction bases numbered 8, after V lost 5 bases and J lost 0 bases.

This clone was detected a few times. The CDR3 DNA reads TGTGCCGGGAAAGAGGGGGCGCCTGGCTACACCTTC. Its translation is CAGKEGAPGYTF. The V gene is TRBV6-5, the J gene TRBJ1-2; TRBD1 matches at 7 bases. There are 12 residues in the CDR3. Unmatched junction bases numbered 10, after V lost 11 bases and J lost 7 bases. Germline-derived CDR1 and CDR2 are MNHEY and SVGAGI.

The CDR3 sequence is CASSLGRLSGNTIYF. CDR3 DNA: TGCGCCAGCAGCTTGGGGAGGCTCTCTGGAAACACCATATATTTT. This chain uses TRBV5-1 with TRBJ1-3; the D is unclear. V was cut by 0 bases and J by 0 bases, with 7 bases left in between. Germline V CDR1 and CDR2: SGHRS, YFSETQ. This CDR3 comprises 15 residues.

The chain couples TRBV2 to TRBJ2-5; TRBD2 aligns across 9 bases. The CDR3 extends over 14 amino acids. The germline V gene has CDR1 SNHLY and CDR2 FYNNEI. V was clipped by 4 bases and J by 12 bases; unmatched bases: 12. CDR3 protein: CASSGSGGPTWEYF. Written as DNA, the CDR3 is TGTGCCAGCAGTGGTAGCGGGGGTCCTACCTGGGAGTACTTC.

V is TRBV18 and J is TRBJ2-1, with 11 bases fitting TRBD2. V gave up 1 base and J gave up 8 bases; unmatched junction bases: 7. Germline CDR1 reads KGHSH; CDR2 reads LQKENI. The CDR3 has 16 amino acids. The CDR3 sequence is CASSPLAGGPRDEQFF. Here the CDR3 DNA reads TGTGCCAGCTCACCACTAGCGGGAGGGCCTAGAGATGAGCAGTTCTTC.

The CDR3 bases are TGCGCCAGCAGCCCTCAGAACAATGAGCAGTTCTTC. It translates to CASSPQNNEQFF. The rearrangement joins TRBV5-1 to TRBJ2-1; D not certain. The CDR3 totals 12 residues. Germline CDR1 and CDR2: SGHRS and YFSETQ. Deletions cut 4 bases from V and 5 bases from J, with 7 bases between.

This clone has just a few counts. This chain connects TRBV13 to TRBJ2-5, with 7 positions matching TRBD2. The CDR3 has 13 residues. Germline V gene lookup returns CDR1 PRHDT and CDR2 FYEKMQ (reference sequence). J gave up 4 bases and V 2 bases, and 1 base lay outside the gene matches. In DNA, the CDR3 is TGTGCCAGCAGCTTATCGGGAGGAGAGACCCAGTACTTC. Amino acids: CASSLSGGETQYF.

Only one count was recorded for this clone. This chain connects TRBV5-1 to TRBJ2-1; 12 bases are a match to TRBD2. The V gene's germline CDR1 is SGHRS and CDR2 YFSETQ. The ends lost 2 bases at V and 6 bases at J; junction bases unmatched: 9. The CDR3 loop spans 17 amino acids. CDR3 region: CASSFTALAGGVNEQFF. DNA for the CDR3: TGCGCCAGCAGCTTTACCGCCCTAGCGGGGGGGGTCAATGAGCAGTTCTTC.

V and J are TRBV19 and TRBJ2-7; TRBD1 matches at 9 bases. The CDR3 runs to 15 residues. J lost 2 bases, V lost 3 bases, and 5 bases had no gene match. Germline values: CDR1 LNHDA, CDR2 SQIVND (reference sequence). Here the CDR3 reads CASSISGQGPYEQYF. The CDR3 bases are TGTGCCAGTAGTATCTCGGGACAGGGTCCCTACGAGCAGTACTTC.

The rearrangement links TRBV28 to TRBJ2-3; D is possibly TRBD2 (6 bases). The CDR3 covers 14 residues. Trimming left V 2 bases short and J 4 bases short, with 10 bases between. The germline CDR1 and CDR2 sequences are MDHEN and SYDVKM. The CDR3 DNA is TGTGCCAGCAGTTTAACGGGAGTGTCAGATACGCAGTATTTT. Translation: CASSLTGVSDTQYF.

The CDR3 reads CASSESGVRQQETQYF. For the CDR3, the DNA is TGTGCCAGCAGTGAATCGGGGGTGAGACAGCAAGAGACCCAGTACTTC. The V and J genes are TRBV25-1 and TRBJ2-5, with D tentatively TRBD2 (6 bases). Deletions cut 1 base from V and 2 bases from J, with 14 bases between. Per the germline V gene, CDR1 is MGHDK and CDR2 is SYGVNS. The CDR3 is 16 residues long.

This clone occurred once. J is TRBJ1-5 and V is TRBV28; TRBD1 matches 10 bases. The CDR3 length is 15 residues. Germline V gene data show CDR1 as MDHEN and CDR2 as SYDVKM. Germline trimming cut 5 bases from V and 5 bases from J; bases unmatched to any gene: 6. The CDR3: CASSPWTGGDQPQHF. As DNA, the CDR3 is TGTGCCAGCAGTCCGTGGACAGGGGGGGATCAGCCCCAGCATTTT.

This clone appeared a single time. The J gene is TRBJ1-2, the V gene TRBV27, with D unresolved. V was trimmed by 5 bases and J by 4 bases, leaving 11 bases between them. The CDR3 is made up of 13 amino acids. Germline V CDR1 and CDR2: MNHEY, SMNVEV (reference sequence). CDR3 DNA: TGTGCCAGCAGTCCAACTGACCTCTATGGCTACACCTTC. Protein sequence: CASSPTDLYGYTF.

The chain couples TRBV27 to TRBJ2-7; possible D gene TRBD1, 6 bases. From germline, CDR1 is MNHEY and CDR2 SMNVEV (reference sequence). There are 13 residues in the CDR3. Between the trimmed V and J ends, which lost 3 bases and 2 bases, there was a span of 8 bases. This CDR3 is CASSFKGAYEQYF. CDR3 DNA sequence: TGTGCCAGCAGTTTTAAGGGGGCCTACGAGCAGTACTTC.

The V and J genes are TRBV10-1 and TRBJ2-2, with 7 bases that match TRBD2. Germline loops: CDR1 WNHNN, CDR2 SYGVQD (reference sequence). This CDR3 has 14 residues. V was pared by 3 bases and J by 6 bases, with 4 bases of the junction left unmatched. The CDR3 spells CASSDGGSAGELFF. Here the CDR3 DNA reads TGCGCCAGCAGTGACGGCGGGAGTGCCGGGGAGCTGTTTTTT.

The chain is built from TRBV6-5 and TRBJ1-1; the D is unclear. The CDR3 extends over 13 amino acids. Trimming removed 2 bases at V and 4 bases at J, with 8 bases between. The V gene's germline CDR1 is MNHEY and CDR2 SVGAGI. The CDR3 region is CASSYMGGTEAFF. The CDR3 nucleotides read TGTGCCAGCAGTTACATGGGAGGCACTGAAGCTTTCTTT.

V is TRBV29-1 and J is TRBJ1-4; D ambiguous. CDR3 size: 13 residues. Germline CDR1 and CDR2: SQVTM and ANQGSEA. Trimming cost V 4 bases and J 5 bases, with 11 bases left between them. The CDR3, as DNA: TGCAGCGTTGTGGGCCCTGGGAATGAAAAACTGTTTTTT. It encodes CSVVGPGNEKLFF. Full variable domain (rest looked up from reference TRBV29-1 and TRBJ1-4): SAVISQKPSRDICQRGTSLTIQCQVDSQVTMMFWYRQQPGQSLTLIATANQGSEATYESGFVIDKFPISRPNLTFSTLTVSNMSPEDSSIYLCSVVGPGNEKLFFGSGTQLSVL.